This T cell receptor beta chain comes out of a study of cytomegalovirus exposure and HLA in healthy donors (dated by TCRdb to between 2016 and 2019). At the level of the whole study: An earlier analysis of about 530 of the donors reported 250 to 300 Gb of sequence data and approximately 120 million unique TCR beta sequences obtained from some 200 million T cells. In an earlier analysis of roughly 540 of the donors, high-throughput TCR beta sequencing was used to judge whether each TCR beta V gene segment behaved as functional or pseudogenic. An early release that covered 500 to 800 HLA-typed donors contained approximately 300 gigabases of sequencing data and 65 million to 100 million unique TCR sequences. A few DR-DQ haplotypes were treated as single units for association and clustering because of strong linkage in the cohort. Besides the first cohort of roughly 640 subjects, a separate validation cohort made up of 120 different subjects was used. Of the roughly 400 genotyped donors, about 80% fell in the genetic ancestry cluster associated with self-reported Caucasian donors. Typing coverage differed by locus: A, B, C, DRB1 and DQB1 were typed in about 620-640 donors, DQA1 in 500 to 550, DPA1 in approximately 610, and DPB1 in about 450. Rather than using new phenotypic data, the later analysis identified candidate immune exposures from TCR beta sequences and from how often those sequences occurred across donors. Among a few hundred genotyped donors of the cohort, an average of around 240,000 unique TCR beta nucleotide sequences were sequenced per donor, roughly 20% of them non-productive. Donor age, sex, ethnicity and CMV serostatus were compiled alongside the repertoire data. The T cell repertoires of 550 to 850 subjects were profiled by immunosequencing and related to cytomegalovirus serostatus. To predict cytomegalovirus infection status, the study brought together high-throughput TCR immunosequencing, statistical association of individual TCRs with disease status, and machine learning. Class I and class II HLA loci were covered by the typing at four-digit resolution. A later analysis re-analyzed previously published TCR beta repertoires from about 730 donors and added high-resolution HLA genotyping to study TCR occurrence patterns. The study aimed to test whether signatures of past pathogen exposure could be identified by cataloging public T cell receptors. Genome-wide SNP genotypes for about three fifths of the 666 donors were used in a later genetic analysis, which treated that subset as a discovery cohort. Every discovery cohort repertoire had been produced on one sequencing platform. Beyond this particular receptor, the publication reports: Compared with the roughly 670-donor mean, donors in an Asian-associated ancestry cluster had fewer N-insertions in productive TCRs, according to a later genetic analysis. A further reported finding was that TCR beta sequences accurately predicted the HLA-A and HLA-B alleles for most subjects in the first cohort. Because some donors lacked HLA typing at each locus, the association tests relied only on the typed subset. In a later analysis, several top co-occurrence clusters were reported to appear linked to parvovirus B19, influenza, CMV and Epstein-Barr virus. In a later analysis, HLA-associated TCR beta chains showed more clonal expansion and lower generation probabilities than non-associated chains that were equally common. The earlier analysis of some 540 of the donors excluded over 15 rarely observed V segments, including chromosome 9 orphons, because counts were too low. In both the original and validation cohorts, the classifier was reported to diagnose cytomegalovirus status with high specificity and sensitivity. According to the authors, the approach could potentially be generalized to other disease states and immunological phenotypes. A later genetic analysis associated a missense DCLRE1C variant with V-gene and J-gene trimming of TCR beta chains, and an independent cohort replicated the association. The only immune exposure information available for the cohort was CMV serostatus. Across donors, most TCR sequences were observed very rarely, whereas some public TCRs were present in many individuals. In this cohort, only TCR beta chains were sequenced, and detectable features were limited by the absence of alpha or paired-chain data. Some IMGT-functional V segments, including TRBV6-2 and TRBV6-3, could not be told apart with the 87-base-pair reads, so those segments were excluded. The study gave a list of roughly 150 TCR beta chains associated with cytomegalovirus. A cluster of highly shared sequence variants was judged likely to be a technical artifact of the sequencing pipeline. In a later analysis, more than 15,000 TCR beta sequences were associated with specific HLA alleles at a false discovery rate of 0.05. In an earlier analysis of 587 of the donors, most TCR beta V segments appeared in productive rearrangements about 90% or about 30% of the time, broadly matching IMGT annotations. In a later analysis, the rate of TCR association differed among HLA loci, with DRB1 alleles having the most associated TCRs and HLA-C alleles having the fewest. Correlated functional status among segregating V segments might reflect linkage disequilibrium, but an unknown experimental factor could not be ruled out. Roughly uniform sequencing depth across donors was assumed in presence/absence analyses, although this assumption may not hold. Assigning TCR associations to individual alleles was difficult when HLA alleles, especially DR and DQ, strongly co-occurred. A later analysis found that most CMV-associated TCR beta chains appeared HLA-restricted, with HLA associations seemingly driven largely by CMV exposure. Three of the identified cytomegalovirus-associated TCR beta chains were confirmed in vitro to be specific for cytomegalovirus antigens.

The germline V gene (reference sequence) gives CDR1 as SEHNR and CDR2 as FQNEAQ. The CDR3 spans 11 residues, from the cysteine through the phenylalanine. Only the CDR3 DNA is retained, 33 bases long and in frame from the first base. Library prep was done by the immunoSEQ multiplex PCR assay. The multiplex PCR relied on a mix of 60 forward primers for TCR Vbeta segments and 13 reverse primers for TCR Jbeta segments. Amplification of the CDR3 region of rearranged TCR beta genes was performed with a multiplex PCR assay on genomic DNA. On the Illumina HiSeq System, the amplified TCR beta libraries were sequenced as 87-base-pair reads. The original pipeline was this. In a later analysis, some 80 million unique TCR beta chains were counted across the 690 or so repertoires, and some 10 million of these chains were shared by at least two donors. A nearest-neighbor algorithm error-corrected the raw reads and collapsed the reads into unique sequences, merging closely related sequences to remove PCR and sequencing errors. To assign V, D and J gene segments, CDR3 sequences were aligned to IMGT reference sequences. Each retained sequence needed at least a six-nucleotide match to both a V gene segment and a J gene segment. Rearrangements were classified as productive when the CDR3 lacked stop codons and remained in frame with V and J, and all other rearrangements were classified as non-productive. Following IMGT convention, CDR3 was defined as the stretch from the second conserved V-encoded cysteine to the conserved J-encoded phenylalanine. In an earlier analysis of more than 550 of the donors, sequences lacking an unambiguous match to a single V gene segment were excluded. An earlier analysis of approximately 590 of the donors classified V segments as functional when productive rearrangements were above 56.7% and as segregating when the standard deviation between donors was above 5%. A statistical classification framework was built for diagnosing cytomegalovirus status from the catalog of TCR beta chain sequences. In a later analysis, TCR nucleotide sequences were compared against IMGT/GENE-DB human TR gene sequences so that V and J genes could be assigned. Using the TCRdist pipeline, a later analysis assigned CDR3 sequences along with most-parsimonious VDJ recombination scenarios. A later analysis defined each TCR beta chain by its CDR3 amino acid sequence plus V-gene family, and excluded reads lacking a unique V-gene family. As a way to deal with suspected cross-contamination and a sequencing artifact, a later analysis dropped 640 or so nucleotide sequences that were highly shared and had low generation probability. For each public chain, a later analysis derived a clonal expansion index from normalized ranks of inferred template counts within each repertoire. A later analysis computed generation probabilities with a VDJ recombination model fitted to out-of-frame rearrangements, and checked the results against IGoR. In a later analysis, hypergeometric tests were used to score TCR-TCR, TCR-HLA and TCR-CMV co-occurrence, with a repertoire-size bias correction applied to TCR pairs. In a later analysis, false discovery rates were estimated by permuting HLA or CMV assignments 20 times. In a later analysis, co-occurring TCRs were grouped using DBSCAN, with TCRdist sequence similarity added in when clustering inside HLA-allele-positive subsets. Co-occurrence clustering excluded repertoires with fewer than 30,000 or more than 120,000 public chains, plus five with anomalous nucleotide sharing. TCRdb retrieved this table from immuneACCESS and kept in-frame rearrangements only. Not all clones are present; in checked studies, unresolved V genes account for under half, and no reason is known for the remainder. V and J calls and clone size are given by that table; D and trimming were obtained from the DNA. The sample data list approximately 100,000 clones, and about 76% of these were observed just once. The ten largest clones capture 2.2% of the sample.

The cohort comprised some 680 healthy bone marrow donors. All cohort members were sampled while nominally healthy, although unrecorded immune exposures were likely present. The donor tested CMV seronegative and was one of the 352 seronegative cohort members. A peripheral blood sample was collected from each donor, and TCR beta sequencing was performed on peripheral blood mononuclear cells. Genomic DNA was extracted from the blood cell samples with the Qiagen DNeasy Blood Extraction Kit. About this clone: Its antigen is unknown. Qualities for individual bases were not recorded, and no much larger clone is one base off.

The sequence came from a woman in her 30s in good health and CMV-seronegative. In this chain, TRBV7-9 is recombined with TRBJ2-1; perhaps TRBD2 is the D gene, with 6 bases matching. Sample: PBMCs. CDR3 sequence: CSIQGLGEQFF. Here is the DNA: TGTTCCATCCAGGGACTTGGGGAGCAGTTCTTC.